This T cell receptor (beta chain) was obtained from a study of blood T cell repertoires in COVID-19. With 0 bases clipped from V and 3 bases from J, the junction kept 2 bases outside the gene matches. The V gene's germline CDR1 is LGHNA and CDR2 YSLEER. The CDR3 runs 15 residues. The data were produced by immunoSEQ multiplex PCR, yet TCRdb's version contains in-frame clones alone and is incomplete. The sample consists of tens of thousands of clones, around 83% of them appearing once. This TCR came from a man aged 55 to 69 with active COVID-19. The gene calls are TRBV4-3 and TRBJ2-7; 10 positions agree with TRBD2. The sample was peripheral blood. The CDR3 here is CASSQDIAGGYEQYF. The DNA for the CDR3 is TGCGCCAGCAGCCAAGATATAGCGGGGGGCTACGAGCAGTACTTC.